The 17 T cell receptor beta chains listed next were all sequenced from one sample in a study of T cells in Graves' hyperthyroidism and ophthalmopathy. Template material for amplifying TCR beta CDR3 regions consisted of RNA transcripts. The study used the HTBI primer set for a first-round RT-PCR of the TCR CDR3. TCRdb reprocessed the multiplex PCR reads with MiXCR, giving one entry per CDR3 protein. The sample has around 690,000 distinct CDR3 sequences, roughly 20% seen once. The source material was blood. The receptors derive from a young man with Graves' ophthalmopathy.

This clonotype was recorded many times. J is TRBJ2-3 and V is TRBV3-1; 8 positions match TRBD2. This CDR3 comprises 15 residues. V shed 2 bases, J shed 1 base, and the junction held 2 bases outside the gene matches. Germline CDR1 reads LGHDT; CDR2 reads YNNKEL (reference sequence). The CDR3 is CASSQTSGGTDTQYF. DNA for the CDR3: TGTGCCAGCAGCCAAACTAGCGGAGGCACAGATACGCAGTATTTT.

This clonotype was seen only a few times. CDR3 nucleotides: TGTGCCAGCAGTTTAGATGTCAGAGCGCAAGAGACCCAGTACTTC. Its protein is CASSLDVRAQETQYF. This chain joins TRBV12-3 or TRBV12-4 and TRBJ2-5; no reliable D call. This CDR3 contains 15 residues. V dropped 1 base and J dropped 2 bases, with 11 bases sitting between them.

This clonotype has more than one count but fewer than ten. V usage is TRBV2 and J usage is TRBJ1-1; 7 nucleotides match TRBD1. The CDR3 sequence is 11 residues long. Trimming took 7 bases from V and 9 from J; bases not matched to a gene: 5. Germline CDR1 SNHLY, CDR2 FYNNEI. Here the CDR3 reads CASKGQEKAFF. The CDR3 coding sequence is TGTGCCAGCAAAGGACAGGAGAAAGCTTTCTTT.

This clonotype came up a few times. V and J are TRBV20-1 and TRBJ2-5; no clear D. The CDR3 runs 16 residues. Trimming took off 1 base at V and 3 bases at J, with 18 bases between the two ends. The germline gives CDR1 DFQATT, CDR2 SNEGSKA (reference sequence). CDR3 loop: CSARGVKGRSKETQYF. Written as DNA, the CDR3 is TGCAGTGCTAGAGGTGTTAAGGGCAGGAGCAAAGAGACCCAGTACTTC.

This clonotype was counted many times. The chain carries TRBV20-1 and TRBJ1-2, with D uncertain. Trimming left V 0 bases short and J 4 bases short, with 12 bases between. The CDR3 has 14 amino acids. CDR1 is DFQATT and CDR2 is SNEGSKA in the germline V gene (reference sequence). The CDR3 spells CSARDDGRPYGYTF. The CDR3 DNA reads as TGCAGTGCTAGAGATGACGGCAGACCCTATGGCTACACCTTC.

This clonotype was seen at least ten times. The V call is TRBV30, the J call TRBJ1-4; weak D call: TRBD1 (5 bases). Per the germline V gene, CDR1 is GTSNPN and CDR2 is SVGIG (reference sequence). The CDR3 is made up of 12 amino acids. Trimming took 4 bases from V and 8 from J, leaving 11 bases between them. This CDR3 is CAWTRVREKLFF. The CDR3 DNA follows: TGTGCCTGGACCAGGGTGAGAGAAAAACTGTTTTTT.

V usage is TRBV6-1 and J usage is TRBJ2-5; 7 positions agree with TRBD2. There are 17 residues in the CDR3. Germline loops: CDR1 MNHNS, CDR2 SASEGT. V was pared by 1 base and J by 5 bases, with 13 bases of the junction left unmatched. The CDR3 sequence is CASSEDFAGAFPETQYF. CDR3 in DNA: TGTGCCAGCAGTGAAGACTTCGCGGGAGCCTTTCCGGAGACCCAGTACTTC.

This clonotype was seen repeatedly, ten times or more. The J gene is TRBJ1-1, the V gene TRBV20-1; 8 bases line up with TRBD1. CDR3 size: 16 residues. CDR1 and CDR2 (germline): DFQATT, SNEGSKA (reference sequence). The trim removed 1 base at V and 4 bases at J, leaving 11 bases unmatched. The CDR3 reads CSARGPGTGWSTEAFF. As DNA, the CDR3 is TGCAGTGCTAGAGGGCCCGGGACAGGCTGGAGCACTGAAGCTTTCTTT.

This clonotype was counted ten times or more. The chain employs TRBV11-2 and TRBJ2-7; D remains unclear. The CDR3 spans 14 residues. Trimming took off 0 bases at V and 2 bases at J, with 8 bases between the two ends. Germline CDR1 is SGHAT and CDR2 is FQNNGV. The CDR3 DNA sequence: TGTGCCAGCAGCTTAGAACCAGAGGCCTACGAGCAGTACTTC. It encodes CASSLEPEAYEQYF.

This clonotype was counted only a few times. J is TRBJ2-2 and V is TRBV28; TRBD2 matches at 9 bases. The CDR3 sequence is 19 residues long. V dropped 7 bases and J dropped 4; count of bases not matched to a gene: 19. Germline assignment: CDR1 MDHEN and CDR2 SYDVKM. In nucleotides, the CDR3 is TGTGCCAGCAATTCGGAGATAGCGGGAGCCCACTCAGTCACCGGGGAGCTGTTTTTT. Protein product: CASNSEIAGAHSVTGELFF.

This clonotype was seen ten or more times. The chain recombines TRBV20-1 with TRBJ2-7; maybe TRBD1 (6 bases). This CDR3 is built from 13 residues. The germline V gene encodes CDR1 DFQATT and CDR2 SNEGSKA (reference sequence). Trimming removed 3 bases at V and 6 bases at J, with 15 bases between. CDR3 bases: TGCAGTGCTAGTGGGCAGGGGCCGGGCGAGCAGTACTTC. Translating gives CSASGQGPGEQYF.

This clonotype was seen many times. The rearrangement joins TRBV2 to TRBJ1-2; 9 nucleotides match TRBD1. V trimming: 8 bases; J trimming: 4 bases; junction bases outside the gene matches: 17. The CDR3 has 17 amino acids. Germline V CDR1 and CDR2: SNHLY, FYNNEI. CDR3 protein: CASPLRGQGESGYGYTF. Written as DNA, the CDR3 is TGTGCCAGCCCCCTGAGGGGACAGGGAGAATCGGGCTATGGCTACACCTTC.

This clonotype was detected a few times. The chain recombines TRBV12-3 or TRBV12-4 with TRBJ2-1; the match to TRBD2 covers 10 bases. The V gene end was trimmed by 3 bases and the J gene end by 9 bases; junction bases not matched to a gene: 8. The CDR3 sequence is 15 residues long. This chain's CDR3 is CASSFLAGDKSEQFF. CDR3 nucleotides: TGTGCCAGCAGTTTTCTAGCGGGAGACAAGAGTGAGCAGTTCTTC.

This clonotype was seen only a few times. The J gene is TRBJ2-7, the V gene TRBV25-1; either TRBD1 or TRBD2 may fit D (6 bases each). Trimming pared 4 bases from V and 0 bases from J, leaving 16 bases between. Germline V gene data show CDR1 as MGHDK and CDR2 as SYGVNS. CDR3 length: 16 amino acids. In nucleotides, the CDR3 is TGTGCCAGCAGTGCTCCTGGGGGGCTGCCCTCCTACGAGCAGTACTTC. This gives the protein CASSAPGGLPSYEQYF.

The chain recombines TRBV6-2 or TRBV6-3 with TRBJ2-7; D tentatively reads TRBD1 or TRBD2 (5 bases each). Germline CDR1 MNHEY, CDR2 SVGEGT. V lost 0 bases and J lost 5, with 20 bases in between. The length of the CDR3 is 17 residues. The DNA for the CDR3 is TGTGCCAGCAGTTACTCTGAGGGAGTAGTAGGGGAACACGAGCAGTACTTC. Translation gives CASSYSEGVVGEHEQYF.

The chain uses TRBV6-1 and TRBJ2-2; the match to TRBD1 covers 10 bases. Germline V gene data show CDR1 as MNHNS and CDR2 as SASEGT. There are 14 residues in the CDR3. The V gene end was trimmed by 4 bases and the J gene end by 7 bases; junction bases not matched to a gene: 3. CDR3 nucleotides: TGTGCCAGCAGTGCGGACAGGGGGAACGGGGAGCTGTTTTTT. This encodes CASSADRGNGELFF.

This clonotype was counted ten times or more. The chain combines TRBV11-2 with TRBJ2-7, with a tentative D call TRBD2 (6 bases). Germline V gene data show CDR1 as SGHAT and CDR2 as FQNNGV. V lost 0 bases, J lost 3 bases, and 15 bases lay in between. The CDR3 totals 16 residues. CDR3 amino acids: CASSLEGGVTNYEQYF. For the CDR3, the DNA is TGTGCCAGCAGCTTAGAGGGGGGTGTTACAAACTACGAGCAGTACTTC.